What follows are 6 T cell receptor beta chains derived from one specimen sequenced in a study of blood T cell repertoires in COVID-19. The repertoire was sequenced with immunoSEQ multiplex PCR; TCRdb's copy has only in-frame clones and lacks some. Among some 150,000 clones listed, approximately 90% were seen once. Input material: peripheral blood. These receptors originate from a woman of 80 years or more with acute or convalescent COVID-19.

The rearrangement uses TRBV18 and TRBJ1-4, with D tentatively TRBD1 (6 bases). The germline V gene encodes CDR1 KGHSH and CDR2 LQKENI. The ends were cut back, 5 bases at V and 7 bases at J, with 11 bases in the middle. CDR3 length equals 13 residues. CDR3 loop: CASSGRDIEKLFF. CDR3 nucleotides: TGTGCCAGCTCAGGCCGGGACATTGAAAAACTGTTTTTT.

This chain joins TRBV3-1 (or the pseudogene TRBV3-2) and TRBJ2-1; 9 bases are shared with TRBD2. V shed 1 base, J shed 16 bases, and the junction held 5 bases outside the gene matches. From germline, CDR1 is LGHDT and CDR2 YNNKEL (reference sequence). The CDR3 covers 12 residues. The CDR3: CASSQGGGAEFF. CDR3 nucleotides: TGTGCCAGCAGCCAAGGCGGGGGGGCCGAATTCTTC.

CDR3 region: CASRTRSQGALMANVLTF. The CDR3 DNA reads as TGTGCCAGCAGAACACGAAGTCAGGGGGCGCTTATGGCCAACGTCCTGACTTTC. The V gene is TRBV28, the J gene TRBJ2-6, with 8 bases aligning to TRBD1. V was clipped by 6 bases and J by 6 bases; unmatched bases: 16. CDR1 and CDR2 from the germline V gene are MDHEN and SYDVKM. CDR3 length: 18 amino acids.

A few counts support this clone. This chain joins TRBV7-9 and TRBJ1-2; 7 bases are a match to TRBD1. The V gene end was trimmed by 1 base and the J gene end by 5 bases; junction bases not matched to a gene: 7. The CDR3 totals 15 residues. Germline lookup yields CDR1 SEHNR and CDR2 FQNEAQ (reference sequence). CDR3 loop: CASSLEPTGSYGYTF. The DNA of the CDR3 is TGTGCCAGCAGCTTAGAACCGACAGGGTCGTATGGCTACACCTTC.

Here the CDR3 DNA reads TGCGCCAGCTCCCAGACAGGGGGCGGCACCGGGGAGCTGTTTTTT. This encodes CASSQTGGGTGELFF. This chain links TRBV4-1 with TRBJ2-2; 10 positions match TRBD1. The V gene end was trimmed by 8 bases and the J gene end by 4 bases; junction bases not matched to a gene: 7. CDR3 length: 15 residues. Germline V gene sequence: CDR1 MGHRA, CDR2 YSYEKL.

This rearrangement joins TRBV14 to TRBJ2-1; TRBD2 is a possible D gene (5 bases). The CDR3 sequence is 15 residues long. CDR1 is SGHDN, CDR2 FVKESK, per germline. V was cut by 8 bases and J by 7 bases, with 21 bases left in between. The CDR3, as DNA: TGTGCCAGCGGTTTCGGGCGGGCACCACGGAATGAGCAGTTCTTC. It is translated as CASGFGRAPRNEQFF.